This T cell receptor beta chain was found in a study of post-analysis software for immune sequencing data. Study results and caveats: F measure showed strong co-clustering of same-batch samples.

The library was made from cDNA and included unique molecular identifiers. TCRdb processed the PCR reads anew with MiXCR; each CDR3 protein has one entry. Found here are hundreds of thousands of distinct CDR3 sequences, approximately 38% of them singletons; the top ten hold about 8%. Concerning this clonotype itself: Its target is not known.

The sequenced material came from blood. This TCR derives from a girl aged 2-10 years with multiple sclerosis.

CDR3 protein: CASSFKSGQVYQEQFF. Written as DNA, the CDR3 is TGTGCCAGCAGTTTTAAAAGTGGGCAGGTGTATCAGGAGCAGTTCTTC. The chain recombines TRBV28 with TRBJ2-1; D uncertain. The CDR3 is 16 amino acids. Germline assignment: CDR1 MDHEN and CDR2 SYDVKM. Trimming shortened V by 3 bases and J by 10 bases, and 22 bases separated the two germline ends.